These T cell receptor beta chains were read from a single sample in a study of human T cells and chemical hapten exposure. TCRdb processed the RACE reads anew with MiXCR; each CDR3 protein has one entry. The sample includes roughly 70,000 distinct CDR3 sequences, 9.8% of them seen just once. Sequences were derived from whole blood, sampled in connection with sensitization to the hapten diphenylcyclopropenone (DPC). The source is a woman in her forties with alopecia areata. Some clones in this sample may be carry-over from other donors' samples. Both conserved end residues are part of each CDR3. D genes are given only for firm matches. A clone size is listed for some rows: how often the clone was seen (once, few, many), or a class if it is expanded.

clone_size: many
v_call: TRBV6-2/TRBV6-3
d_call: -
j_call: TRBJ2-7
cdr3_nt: TGTGCCAGCAGTCCCGCAGGGAGCGTGGCCGAGCAGTACTTC
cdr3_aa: CASSPAGSVAEQYF

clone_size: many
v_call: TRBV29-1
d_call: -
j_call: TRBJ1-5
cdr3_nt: TGCAGCGTCTTGGTGACAGCCGGCAATCAGCCCCAGCATTTT
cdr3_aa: CSVLVTAGNQPQHF

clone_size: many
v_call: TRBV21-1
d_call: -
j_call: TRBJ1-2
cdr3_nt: TGTGCCAGCAGCAAAGTGGGGACAGATGACTATGGCTACACCTTC
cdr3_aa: CASSKVGTDDYGYTF

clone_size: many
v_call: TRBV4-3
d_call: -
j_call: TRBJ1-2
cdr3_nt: TGCGCCAGCAGCCAAGAACCCGAACAGAACTATGGCTACACCTTC
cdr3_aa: CASSQEPEQNYGYTF

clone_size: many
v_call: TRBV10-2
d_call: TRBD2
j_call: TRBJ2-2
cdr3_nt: TGCGCCAGCGGGGCGGGAGACACCGGGGAGCTGTTTTTT
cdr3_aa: CASGAGDTGELFF

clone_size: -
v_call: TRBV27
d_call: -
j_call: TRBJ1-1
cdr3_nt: TGTGCCAGCAGTAAGGGACGGGAGAACACTGAAGCTTTCTTT
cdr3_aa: CASSKGRENTEAFF

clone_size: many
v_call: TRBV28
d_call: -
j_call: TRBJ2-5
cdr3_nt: TGTGCCAGCAGTTTAGGGGGTATGGTTCAAGAGACCCAGTACTTC
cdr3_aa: CASSLGGMVQETQYF

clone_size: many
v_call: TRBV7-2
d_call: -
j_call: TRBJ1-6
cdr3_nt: TGTGCCAGCAGCGCAGACGGGAATTCACCCCTCCACTTT
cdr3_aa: CASSADGNSPLHF

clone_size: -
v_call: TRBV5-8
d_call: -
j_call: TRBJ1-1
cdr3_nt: TGTGCCAGCAGCCTGGGGACTGCCCCCGACACTGAAGCTTTCTTT
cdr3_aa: CASSLGTAPDTEAFF

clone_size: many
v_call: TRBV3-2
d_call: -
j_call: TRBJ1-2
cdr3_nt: TGTGCCAGCAGCCAAGACCCTTTAGGCTACACCTTC
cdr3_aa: CASSQDPLGYTF

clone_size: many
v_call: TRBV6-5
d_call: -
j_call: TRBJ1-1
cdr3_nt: TGTGCCAGCAGTTACGGCACTGAAGCTTTCTTT
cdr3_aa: CASSYGTEAFF

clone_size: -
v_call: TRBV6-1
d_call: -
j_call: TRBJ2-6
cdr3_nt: TGTGCCAGCGTGCCAGAAAGCTCTGGGGCCAACGTCCTGACTTTC
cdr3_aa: CASVPESSGANVLTF

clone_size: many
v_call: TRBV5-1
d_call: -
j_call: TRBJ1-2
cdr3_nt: TGCGCCAGCAGCTGGGCGGGCTATGGCTACACCTTC
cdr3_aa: CASSWAGYGYTF

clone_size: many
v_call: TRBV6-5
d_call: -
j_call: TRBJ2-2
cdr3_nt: TGTGCCAGCAGTTACGGGACACCTTCGAACACCGGGGAGCTGTTTTTT
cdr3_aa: CASSYGTPSNTGELFF

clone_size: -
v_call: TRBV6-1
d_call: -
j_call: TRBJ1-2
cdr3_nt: TGTGCCAGCAGCACCATGGGGGCCGGCTACACCTTC
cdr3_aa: CASSTMGAGYTF

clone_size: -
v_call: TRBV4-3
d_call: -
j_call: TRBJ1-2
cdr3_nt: TGCGCCAGCAGCCATCGGGGAGTAGCTAACTATGGCTACACCTTC
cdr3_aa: CASSHRGVANYGYTF

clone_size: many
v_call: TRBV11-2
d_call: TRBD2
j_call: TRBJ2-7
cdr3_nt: TGTGCCAGCAGCTTAAGCCCTAGCGGGGGTTACGAGCAGTACTTC
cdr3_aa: CASSLSPSGGYEQYF

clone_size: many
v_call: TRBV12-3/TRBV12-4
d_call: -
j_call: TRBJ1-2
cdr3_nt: TGTGCCAGCAGTTCGCTAGGATCAGCCGACGGCATCTATGGCTACACCTTC
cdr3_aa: CASSSLGSADGIYGYTF

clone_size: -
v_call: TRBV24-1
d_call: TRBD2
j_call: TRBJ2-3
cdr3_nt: TGTGCCACCAGTGACTTAGCGGGAGCAGATACGCAGTATTTT
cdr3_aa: CATSDLAGADTQYF

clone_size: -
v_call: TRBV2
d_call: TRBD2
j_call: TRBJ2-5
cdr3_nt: TGTGCCAGCAGACTAGCGGGAGAAGAGACCCAGTACTTC
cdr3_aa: CASRLAGEETQYF

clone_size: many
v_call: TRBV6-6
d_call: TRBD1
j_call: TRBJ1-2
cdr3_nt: TGTGCCAGCAGTTACTCGATACGGACAGGAGGTCATGGCTACACCTTC
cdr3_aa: CASSYSIRTGGHGYTF

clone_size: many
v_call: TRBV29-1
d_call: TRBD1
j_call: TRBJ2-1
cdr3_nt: TGCAGCGTTCGGGACAGGGGGCTATATGAGCAGTTCTTC
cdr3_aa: CSVRDRGLYEQFF

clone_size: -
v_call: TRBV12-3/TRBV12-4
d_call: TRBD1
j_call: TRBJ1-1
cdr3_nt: TGTGCCAGCAGGTTTACAGGGGGCGGCGGCACTGAAGCTTTCTTT
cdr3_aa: CASRFTGGGGTEAFF

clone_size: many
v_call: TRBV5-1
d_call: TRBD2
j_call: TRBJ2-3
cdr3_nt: TGCGCCAGCAGCCCGGGACTAGCGGGACCCACAGATACGCAGTATTTT
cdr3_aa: CASSPGLAGPTDTQYF

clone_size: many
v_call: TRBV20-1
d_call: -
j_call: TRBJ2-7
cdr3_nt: TGCAGTGCTGAAATCCCAGGGATCGGCCATTCCCCCTTC
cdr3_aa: CSAEIPGIGHSPF

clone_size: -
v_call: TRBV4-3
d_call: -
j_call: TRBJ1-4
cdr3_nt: TGCGCCAGCAGCCAAAGGGACGAAAAACTGTTTTTT
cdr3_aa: CASSQRDEKLFF

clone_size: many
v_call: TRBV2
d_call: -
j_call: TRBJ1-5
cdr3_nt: TGTGCCAGCAACGAGATTAGCAATCAGCCCCAGCATTTT
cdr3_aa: CASNEISNQPQHF

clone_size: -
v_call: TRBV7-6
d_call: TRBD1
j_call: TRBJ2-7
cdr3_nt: TGTGCCAGCAGCTACAGGGGTCCCTACGAGCAGTACTTC
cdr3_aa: CASSYRGPYEQYF

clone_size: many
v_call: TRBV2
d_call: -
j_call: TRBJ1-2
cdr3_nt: TGTGCCAGCAGCCGGGACATCTATGGCTACACCTTC
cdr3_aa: CASSRDIYGYTF

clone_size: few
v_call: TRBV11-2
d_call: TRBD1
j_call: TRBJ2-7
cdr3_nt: TGTGCCAGCAGCCCCGGGACAGGGAGCTCCTACGAGCAGTACTTC
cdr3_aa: CASSPGTGSSYEQYF

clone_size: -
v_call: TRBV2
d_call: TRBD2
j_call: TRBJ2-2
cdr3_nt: TGTGCCAGCAGTGCCCGACTAGCGGGCACCGGGGAGCTGTTTTTT
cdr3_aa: CASSARLAGTGELFF

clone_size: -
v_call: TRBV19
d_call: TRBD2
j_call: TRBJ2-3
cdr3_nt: TGTGCCAGTAGGGGACTCGGCGGGGGGAGCACAGATACGCAGTATTTT
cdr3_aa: CASRGLGGGSTDTQYF

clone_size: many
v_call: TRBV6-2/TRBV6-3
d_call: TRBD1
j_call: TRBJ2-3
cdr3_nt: TGTGCCAGCAGTTACTCTCCCGGGACAGGGGGCGTGGATACGCAGTATTTT
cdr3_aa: CASSYSPGTGGVDTQYF